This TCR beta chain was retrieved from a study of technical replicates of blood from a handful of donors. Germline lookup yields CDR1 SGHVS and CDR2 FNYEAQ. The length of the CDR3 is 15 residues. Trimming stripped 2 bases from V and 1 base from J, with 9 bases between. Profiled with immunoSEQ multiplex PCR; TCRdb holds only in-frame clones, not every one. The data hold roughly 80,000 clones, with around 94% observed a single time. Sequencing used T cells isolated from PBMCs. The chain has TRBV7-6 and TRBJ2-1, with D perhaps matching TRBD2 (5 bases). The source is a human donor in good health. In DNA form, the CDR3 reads TGTGCCAGCAGCTTACTGGGAGTATCCTACAATGAGCAGTTCTTC. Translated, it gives CASSLLGVSYNEQFF.